This T cell receptor beta chain is from a study of beta chain features in type 1 diabetes. Study results and caveats: It was among patients, rather than healthy donors, that naive, central memory and Treg TCRB repertoires appeared more similar.

Notes on this clone: The antigen remains unidentified.

The CDR3 covers 16 residues. CDR1 and CDR2 from the germline V gene are LGHNA and YNFKEQ. The germline V and J ends were trimmed by 3 bases and 4 bases, with 18 bases remaining between them. cDNA synthesis used the whole RNA isolate, giving expressed TCRB sequences. Method: immunoSEQ multiplex PCR; TCRdb's copy keeps in-frame clones and lacks some. This table has approximately 330,000 clones, about 10% appearing once. Sequenced sample: naive CD4+ T cells from blood. The rearrangement uses TRBV4-2 and TRBJ1-1; weak D call: TRBD1 (6 bases). The TCR comes from a woman under 40 in good health. The CDR3 DNA sequence: TGTGCCAGCAGCCACATACAGGACAGTATGAGCACTGAAGCTTTCTTT. Residues: CASSHIQDSMSTEAFF.